The present T cell receptor beta chain was sequenced within a study of T cell responses to AZD1222 COVID-19 vaccine. Findings and caveats of the study: Close to half of all spike-specific TCRs reportedly target regions of the variants that are unmutated.

Trimming shortened V by 1 base and J by 2 bases, and 16 bases separated the two germline ends. The CDR3 spans 17 residues. Germline assignment: CDR1 SGDLS and CDR2 YYNGEE. Comments on this clone: The antigen is unknown.

TCRdb's table, derived via immunoSEQ multiplex PCR, lists solely in-frame clones and lacks some. Among 150,000 to 200,000 clones listed, about 90% were seen once. The sample consisted of peripheral blood, taken on day 0 of AZD1222 vaccination. The TCR was taken from an adult in good health. The chain joins TRBV9 to TRBJ1-3; the D gene is possibly TRBD1 (5 bases). The CDR3 protein is CASSVRLRGVPGNTIYF. CDR3 sequence (DNA): TGTGCCAGCAGCGTAAGGCTTCGGGGGGTGCCTGGAAACACCATATATTTT. Looking up the rest from reference TRBV9 and TRBJ1-3 gives the full variable domain: DSGVTQTPKHLITATGQRVTLRCSPRSGDLSVYWYQQSLDQGLQFLIQYYNGEERAKGNILERFSAQQFPDLHSELNLSSLELGDSALYFCASSVRLRGVPGNTIYFGEGSWLTVV.